The clone carrying this TCR beta chain has just a few counts. Its target is not known. This record belongs to a study of T-cell reconstitution after alpha-beta-depleted transplantation in children. V was pared by 5 bases and J by 5 bases, with 2 bases of the junction left unmatched. This CDR3 has 13 amino acids. The germline V gene has CDR1 SGHRS and CDR2 YFSETQ. Overall study results and limits: The origin of high day-60 TCRbeta diversity in some patients lay in surviving recipient T cells and thymic progenitors. Several hundred graft clones that had expanded were reportedly the source of alpha-beta T cells about two months after transplant. Hyperexpanded clones declined; after one year, newly produced T cells mostly supplied diversity.

Molecular barcoding with unique molecular identifiers was used for the TCRbeta library. MiXCR, applied by TCRdb to the PCR reads, yields one record per CDR3 protein. The data hold approximately 980,000 distinct CDR3 sequences, with about 30% observed a single time. V is TRBV5-1 and J is TRBJ2-5, with 11 bases that match TRBD2. The TCR comes from a boy less than two years old who had a stem cell transplant for SCID, so the T cells may come from the graft donor. The source material was PBMCs, mostly from graft donor cells, sampled 360 days after TCRalphabeta/CD19-depleted stem cell transplant. The CDR3 region has the DNA TGCGCCAGCAGACTAGCGGGGGCGGAGACCCAGTACTTC. Protein: CASRLAGAETQYF.